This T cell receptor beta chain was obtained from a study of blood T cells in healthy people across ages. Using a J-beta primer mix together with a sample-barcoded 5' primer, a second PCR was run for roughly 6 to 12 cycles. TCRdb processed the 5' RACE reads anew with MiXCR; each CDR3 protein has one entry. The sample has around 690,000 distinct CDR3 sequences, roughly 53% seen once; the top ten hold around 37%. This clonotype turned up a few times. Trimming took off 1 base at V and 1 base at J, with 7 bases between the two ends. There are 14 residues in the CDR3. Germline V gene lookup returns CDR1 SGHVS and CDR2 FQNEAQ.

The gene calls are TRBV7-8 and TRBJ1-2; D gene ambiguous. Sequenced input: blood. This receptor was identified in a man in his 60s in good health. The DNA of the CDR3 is TGTGCCAGCAGCTTAGGGGCCAGTAACTATGGCTACACCTTC. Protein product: CASSLGASNYGYTF.